Below, one TCR beta chain is given with its context. Its antigen target is currently unknown. The input lacks base qualities; no much larger clone sits a single base away. The sample holds other DNA sequences that translate to the same CDR3. Using the deep immunoSEQ assay, TCR CDR3 regions were amplified from genomic DNA by multiplex PCR. For each cell subset, the extracted genomic DNA was distributed evenly across all wells of several immunoSEQ 96-well plates, and each plate served as one replicate. For sorted subsets, around 200 ng genomic DNA, equal to 25,000 to 35,000 T cell genomes, was loaded into each replicate PCR. Purified libraries were quantified with a Qubit 3.0 fluorometer, sized on a Bioanalyzer 2100, and re-quantified with the KAPA Library Quantification kit. Each immunoSEQ 96-well plate was sequenced on its own single-read 150-cycle Illumina NextSeq 550 flow cell. Per the source publication's procedure: The immunoSEQ output contained only junctional sequences without quality scores, so filtering could not match that applied to full-length reads. Sequences were annotated with PyIR, a Python wrapper for IgBLAST v1.9, using IMGT germline references to assign V/J genes and CDR3. Reads with weak V/J assignments (E-value above 1e-6), missing CDR3, stop codons, out-of-frame junctions, or ambiguous translated residues were removed. V3J clonotypes were defined as sequences sharing an identical inferred V gene, J gene, and CDR3 amino acid sequence. Percentage overlap between repertoires was calculated by dividing the number of shared unique clonotypes by the size of the smaller repertoire. Richness of each repertoire was evaluated using RTK rarefaction, the Chao1 estimator, and Recon v2.1 estimates of unobserved clonotypes. Generation probabilities were computed with OLGA for all TCRbeta clonotypes obtained by the gDNA method from four donors. TCRdb took over this immuneACCESS table, retaining in-frame rearrangements with V and J assigned. Such tables are incomplete; in checked studies, under half of the missing clones stem from an unresolved V gene, and the remainder is unexplained. The D gene and trimming were derived from the DNA, and the V and J assignments and clone size from that table. For this sample the table gives fewer than 1.8 million clones, of which approximately 98.5% were detected only once. 0.3% to 0.45% of the sample is in the top ten clones.

This sample is drawn from a study of shared clonotypes between healthy human individuals (dated by TCRdb to about 2020). Regarding the research as a whole: The cohort comprised a couple of women and three men aged 18 to 49 years. To increase sequencing depth and limit assay-specific biases, TCR repertoire library preparation and sequencing were carried out by different laboratories using diverse techniques. To estimate repertoire size and how much clonotypes are shared between individuals, the study performed deep sequencing of blood TCR repertoires from a few healthy adults. Each donor's leukapheresis produced roughly between about 0.8 and 8.9 billion PBMCs. For each donor, three plates each were used for CD4 naive and CD4 memory, two plates were used for CD8 naive, and one plate was used for CD8 memory. The full study reports these points: Only blood was sampled, and tissue TCR repertoires likely differ from those in blood. Pairwise subsampling led to the expectation that sequencing depth would affect the degree of clonotype sharing among donors. Compared with non-shared clonotypes, clonotypes shared by all four sorted-subset donors had higher generation probabilities. Rarefaction of sorted-subset datasets indicated incomplete sequencing despite the large sequencing depth. Sharing across several donors was observed for around 4.8% of naive CD4, over 3% of naive CD8, roughly 2.4% of memory CD4, and around 0.4% of memory CD8 clonotypes. Larger estimated clonotype richness was generally found for naive subsets than for memory subsets. The small number of donors limited the genetic and exposure-history diversity represented.

V is shortened by 4 bases, J by 7 bases, and the region joining them spans 5 bases. The CDR1 and CDR2 encoded by the germline V gene (reference sequence) are SEHNR and FQNEAQ. The CDR3 goes from the cysteine to the phenylalanine over 11 residues. The DNA shown is the 33-base CDR3, in frame from base 1. The donors were healthy, HIV-negative adults with no recently reported acute infections or vaccinations. Every donor was a Caucasian adult residing in Nashville, Tennessee, USA. CD4+ T cells were enriched by magnetic negative selection, after which naive cells were positively selected on CD45RA and the negative fraction was taken as the memory subset. Blood was obtained by leukapheresis, after which PBMCs were separated by Ficoll-Histopaque density gradient centrifugation and cryopreserved in liquid nitrogen vapor phase. Analytical flow cytometry was used to check the purity and quantity of every magnetically sorted T cell population. Genomic DNA was isolated from every sorted fraction and measured by UV absorbance on a Nanodrop 2000c.

The TCR originated in a man aged 30-40 years in good health. Sequences were obtained from naive CD4+ T cells sorted from blood. What this sample's cell subset or site label stands for: CD45RA+ positively selected. The rearrangement combines TRBV7-9 with TRBJ2-1; the D gene is not confidently resolved. In nucleotides, the sequence is TGTGCCAGCAGCTCCCTGAATGAGCAGTTCTTC. Its product reads: CASSSLNEQFF.